Included here is one TCR beta chain sequence, with context. This entry comes from a study of memory CD8 T cells in hepatitis C reinfection. In the study overall: Chronic HCV followed reinfection in a couple of donors who cleared primary infection. Between 55 and 20 weeks before reinfection detection, pre-reinfection samples were drawn.

The V end lost 1 base, the J end lost 4 bases, and 7 bases lay between the germline ends. In germline, CDR1 is KGHSH, CDR2 LQKENI. The CDR3 sequence is 14 residues long. Sample time point: pre-reinfection, 55 to 20 weeks before reinfection detection. No in vitro expansion preceded TCR sequencing of the sorted cells. A couple of donors provided sorted CD3+ CD8+ CD45RO- naive CD8 T cells at all three reinfection time points. Clones were read by immunoSEQ multiplex PCR, and TCRdb kept only the in-frame ones, dropping some. Here the sample spans 45,000 to 65,000 clones, roughly 90% being singletons. The chain combines TRBV18 with TRBJ2-2; D is unresolved. Sequencing was carried out using naive CD8+ T cells sorted from blood. The TCR originated in a man aged 18 to 30 with hepatitis C virus infection. Here the CDR3 DNA reads TGTGCCAGCTCACCACTCGGTGGCACCGGGGAGCTGTTTTTT. It encodes CASSPLGGTGELFF.